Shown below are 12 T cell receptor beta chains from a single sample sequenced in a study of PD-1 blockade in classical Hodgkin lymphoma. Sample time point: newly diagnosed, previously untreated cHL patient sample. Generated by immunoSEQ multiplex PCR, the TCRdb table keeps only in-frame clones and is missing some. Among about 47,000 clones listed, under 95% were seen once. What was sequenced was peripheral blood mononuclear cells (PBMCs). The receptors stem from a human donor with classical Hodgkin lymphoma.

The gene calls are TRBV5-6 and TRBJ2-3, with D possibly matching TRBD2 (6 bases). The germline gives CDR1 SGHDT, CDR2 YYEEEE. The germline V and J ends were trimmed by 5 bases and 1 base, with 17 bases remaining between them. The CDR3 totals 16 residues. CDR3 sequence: CASSRLVPGRTDTQYF. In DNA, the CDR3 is TGTGCCAGCAGTCGACTAGTTCCCGGGCGCACAGATACGCAGTATTTT.

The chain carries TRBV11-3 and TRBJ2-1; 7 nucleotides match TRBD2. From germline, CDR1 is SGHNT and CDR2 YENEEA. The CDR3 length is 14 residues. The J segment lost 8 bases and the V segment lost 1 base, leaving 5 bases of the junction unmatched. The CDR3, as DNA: TGTGCCAGCAGCTTAGGACTAGCCTCCCATGAGCAGTTCTTC. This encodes CASSLGLASHEQFF.

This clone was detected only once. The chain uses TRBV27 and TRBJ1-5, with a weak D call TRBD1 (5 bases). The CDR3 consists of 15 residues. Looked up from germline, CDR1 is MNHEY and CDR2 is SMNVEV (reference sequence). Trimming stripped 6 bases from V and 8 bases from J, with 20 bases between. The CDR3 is CASSSFGHPQEPQHF. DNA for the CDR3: TGTGCCAGCAGCTCTTTCGGACACCCGCAGGAGCCCCAGCATTTT.

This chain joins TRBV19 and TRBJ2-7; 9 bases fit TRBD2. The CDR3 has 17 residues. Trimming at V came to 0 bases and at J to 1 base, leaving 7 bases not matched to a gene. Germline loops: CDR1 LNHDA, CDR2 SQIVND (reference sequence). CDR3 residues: CASSIDLLAGLSYEQYF. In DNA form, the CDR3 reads TGTGCCAGTAGTATAGATCTCCTAGCGGGATTATCCTACGAGCAGTACTTC.

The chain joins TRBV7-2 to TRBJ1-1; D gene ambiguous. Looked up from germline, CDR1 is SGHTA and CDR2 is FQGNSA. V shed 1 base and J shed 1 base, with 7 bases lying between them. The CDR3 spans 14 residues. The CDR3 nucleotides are TGTGCCAGCAGCTTAGGGGTAGCGAACACTGAAGCTTTCTTT. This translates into CASSLGVANTEAFF.

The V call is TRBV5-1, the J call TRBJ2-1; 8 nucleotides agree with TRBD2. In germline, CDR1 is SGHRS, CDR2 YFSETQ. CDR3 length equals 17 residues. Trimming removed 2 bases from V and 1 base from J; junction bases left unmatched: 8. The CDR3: CASSFSLGGESYNEQFF. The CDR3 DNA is TGCGCCAGCAGCTTCTCCCTCGGGGGGGAGTCCTACAATGAGCAGTTCTTC. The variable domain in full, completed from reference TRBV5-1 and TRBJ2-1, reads KAGVTQTPRYLIKTRGQQVTLSCSPISGHRSVSWYQQTPGQGLQFLFEYFSETQRNKGNFPGRFSGRQFSNSRSEMNVSTLELGDSALYLCASSFSLGGESYNEQFFGPGTRLTVL.

CDR3 DNA sequence: TGTGCCAGCAGTCTGCTAGTGGGAACTAATGAAAAACTGTTTTTT. This gives the protein CASSLLVGTNEKLFF. The chain combines TRBV27 with TRBJ1-4, with D unclear. CDR3 length: 15 amino acids. Trimming shortened V by 5 bases and J by 1 base, and 11 bases separated the two germline ends. Germline V gene lookup returns CDR1 MNHEY and CDR2 SMNVEV (reference sequence). The full variable domain, in which reference TRBV27 and TRBJ1-4 provide the parts outside the CDR3, is EAQVTQNPRYLITVTGKKLTVTCSQNMNHEYMSWYRQDPGLGLRQIYYSMNVEVTDKGDVPEGYKVSRKEKRNFPLILESPSPNQTSLYFCASSLLVGTNEKLFFGSGTQLSVL.

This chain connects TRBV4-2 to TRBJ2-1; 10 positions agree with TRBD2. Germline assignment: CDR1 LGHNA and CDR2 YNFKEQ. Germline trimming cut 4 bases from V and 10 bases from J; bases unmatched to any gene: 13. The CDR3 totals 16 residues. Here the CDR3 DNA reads TGTGCCAGCAGCCCATTCGGGCTAGCGGGAGCTCGAGAGCAGTTCTTC. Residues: CASSPFGLAGAREQFF.

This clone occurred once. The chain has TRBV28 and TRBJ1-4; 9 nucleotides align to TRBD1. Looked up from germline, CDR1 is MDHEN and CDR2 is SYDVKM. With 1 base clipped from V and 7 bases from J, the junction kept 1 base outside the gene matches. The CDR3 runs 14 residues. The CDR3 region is CASSLLGQGEKLFF. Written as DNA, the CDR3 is TGTGCCAGCAGTTTATTGGGACAGGGTGAAAAACTGTTTTTT.

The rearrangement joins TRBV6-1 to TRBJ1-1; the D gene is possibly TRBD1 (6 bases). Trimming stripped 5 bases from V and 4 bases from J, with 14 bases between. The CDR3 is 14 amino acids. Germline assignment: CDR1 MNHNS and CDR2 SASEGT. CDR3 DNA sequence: TGTGCCAGCAGTCAATTCACAGGGCTCACTGAAGCTTTCTTT. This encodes CASSQFTGLTEAFF.

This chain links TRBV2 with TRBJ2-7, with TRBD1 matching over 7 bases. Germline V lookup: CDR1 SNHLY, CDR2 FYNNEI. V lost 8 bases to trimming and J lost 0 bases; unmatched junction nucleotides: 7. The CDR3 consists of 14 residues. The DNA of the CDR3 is TGTGCCAGCCAAGTGTGGACAGGCTCCTACGAGCAGTACTTC. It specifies CASQVWTGSYEQYF.

In nucleotides, the CDR3 is TGCGCCAGCACCCCGGGAGGGGGGTACAATGAGCAGTTCTTC. Residues: CASTPGGGYNEQFF. The V call is TRBV5-1, the J call TRBJ2-1; 8 bases match TRBD2. V dropped 6 bases and J dropped 4; count of bases not matched to a gene: 6. Germline V CDR1 and CDR2: SGHRS, YFSETQ. This CDR3 has 14 residues.